The rows below give T cell receptor beta chains drawn from one sample of a study of human T cells and chemical hapten exposure. TCRdb independently ran MiXCR on the RACE reads; one entry per CDR3 protein. The sample consists of tens of thousands of distinct CDR3 sequences, over 7.5% of them appearing once. The material sequenced was whole blood, taken in connection with sensitization to the hapten diphenylcyclopropenone (DPC). These receptors all stem from a woman between 40 and 55 years old with alopecia areata. Some clones in this sample may be carry-over from other donors' samples. The CDR3 runs from the conserved cysteine through the conserved F or W. The D gene is left open where the match is weak. Clone size is given for some rows only: seen once, a few or many times, or a class if the clone is expanded.

size,V,D,J,CDR3,DNA
.,TRBV20-1,.,TRBJ1-4,CSVPKPGWEKLFF,TGCAGTGTGCCAAAACCGGGGTGGGAAAAACTGTTTTTT
few,TRBV12-3/TRBV12-4,.,TRBJ1-2,CASSLGSTANYGYTF,TGTGCCAGCAGTTTAGGCAGCACAGCTAACTATGGCTACACCTTC
.,TRBV7-2,.,TRBJ1-1,CASSFVSGGGFEAFF,TGTGCCAGCAGCTTCGTATCTGGGGGCGGTTTTGAAGCTTTCTTT
few,TRBV6-2/TRBV6-3,.,TRBJ1-5,CASSRSGGGSYSNQPQHF,TGTGCCAGCAGCAGAAGTGGTGGCGGGAGTTATAGCAATCAGCCCCAGCATTTT
many,TRBV5-4,.,TRBJ1-6,CASSFPGRALHF,TGTGCCAGCAGCTTCCCAGGGAGGGCCCTCCACTTT
many,TRBV7-9,TRBD1,TRBJ1-1,CASSGDSTEAFF,TGTGCCAGCAGCGGGGACAGCACTGAAGCTTTCTTT
.,TRBV5-6,.,TRBJ2-3,CASSLVVGRGTDTQYF,TGTGCCAGCAGCTTGGTGGTGGGAAGGGGCACAGATACGCAGTATTTT
few,TRBV2,TRBD1,TRBJ1-4,CATARDRFSTNEKLFF,TGTGCCACCGCCCGGGACAGATTTTCAACTAATGAAAAACTGTTTTTT
many,TRBV29-1,TRBD1,TRBJ2-2,CSVGDRVNTGELFF,TGCAGCGTCGGGGACAGGGTGAACACCGGGGAGCTGTTTTTT
few,TRBV10-2,TRBD2,TRBJ2-1,CASSDIAGGDNEQFF,TGCGCCAGCAGTGATATAGCGGGGGGGGACAATGAGCAGTTCTTC
few,TRBV28,TRBD2,TRBJ2-7,CASSFLLSGLSYEQYF,TGTGCCAGCAGTTTTCTTCTTAGCGGGCTCTCCTACGAGCAGTACTTC
.,TRBV9,.,TRBJ1-4,CASSGDWGFNEKLFF,TGTGCCAGCAGCGGAGACTGGGGATTTAATGAAAAACTGTTTTTT
many,TRBV21-1,.,TRBJ2-1,CASSKSKRGSSYNEQFF,TGTGCCAGCAGCAAATCCAAGAGGGGGAGCTCCTACAATGAGCAGTTCTTC
few,TRBV13,TRBD1,TRBJ2-1,CASSKTGTGVYNEQFF,TGTGCCAGCAGCAAAACCGGGACAGGGGTCTACAATGAGCAGTTCTTC
.,TRBV7-8,.,TRBJ2-5,CASTLLQGGRREETQYF,TGTGCCAGCACCCTACTACAGGGTGGCAGACGGGAAGAGACCCAGTACTTC
many,TRBV28,TRBD1,TRBJ2-3,CASSFLPGQGTDTQYF,TGTGCCAGCAGTTTCTTGCCGGGACAGGGGACAGATACGCAGTATTTT
few,TRBV12-3/TRBV12-4,.,TRBJ1-5,CASSPWDGSNQPQHF,TGTGCCAGCAGTCCTTGGGACGGGAGCAATCAGCCCCAGCATTTT
many,TRBV18,.,TRBJ1-1,CASSPRDGRGTEAFF,TGTGCCAGCTCACCACGTGACGGTAGGGGCACTGAAGCTTTCTTT
many,TRBV7-2,.,TRBJ2-1,CASSLERQYNEQFF,TGTGCCAGCAGCTTAGAGAGGCAGTACAATGAGCAGTTCTTC
many,TRBV9,.,TRBJ2-1,CASSPKVPVSSYNEQFF,TGTGCCAGCAGCCCGAAGGTCCCTGTAAGCTCCTACAATGAGCAGTTCTTC
few,TRBV6-1,TRBD1,TRBJ1-4,CASSRQGAANEKLFF,TGTGCCAGCAGTCGACAGGGGGCAGCTAATGAAAAACTGTTTTTT
many,TRBV6-2/TRBV6-3,.,TRBJ2-2,CASTVAGPNGELFF,TGTGCCAGCACCGTGGCGGGGCCTAACGGGGAGCTGTTTTTT
many,TRBV20-1,.,TRBJ1-3,CSASWGLEGHTIYF,TGCAGTGCTAGCTGGGGACTAGAGGGACACACCATATATTTT
few,TRBV11-2,.,TRBJ2-5,CASSFHPYQETQYF,TGTGCCAGCAGCTTCCACCCGTACCAAGAGACCCAGTACTTC
few,TRBV27,.,TRBJ2-3,CASARSGADTQYF,TGTGCCAGCGCCCGTTCCGGCGCAGATACGCAGTATTTT
.,TRBV5-5,TRBD1,TRBJ2-1,CASSTPGQGPYNEQFF,TGTGCCAGCAGTACACCGGGACAGGGGCCCTACAATGAGCAGTTCTTC
many,TRBV6-5,.,TRBJ2-7,CASRGRPYEQYF,TGTGCCAGCAGAGGCAGGCCCTACGAGCAGTACTTC
many,TRBV18,.,TRBJ1-5,CASSPRGHDNQPQHF,TGTGCCAGCTCACCAAGGGGACATGATAATCAGCCCCAGCATTTT
many,TRBV10-3,TRBD2,TRBJ2-1,CAISEGTSGDSYNEQFF,TGTGCCATCAGTGAAGGGACTAGCGGAGACTCCTACAATGAGCAGTTCTTC
few,TRBV7-3,TRBD1,TRBJ2-2,CASSLTRDRGSGELFF,TGTGCCAGCAGCTTGACCCGGGACAGGGGCTCCGGGGAGCTGTTTTTT
few,TRBV29-1,TRBD1,TRBJ2-5,CSVEGASGTGQETQYF,TGCAGCGTTGAAGGGGCATCCGGGACAGGGCAAGAGACCCAGTACTTC
many,TRBV25-1,.,TRBJ1-1,CASVEGLGAEAFF,TGTGCCAGCGTCGAGGGATTAGGCGCTGAAGCTTTCTTT
.,TRBV27,.,TRBJ2-7,CASSSRRGRGYYEQYF,TGTGCCAGCAGTTCCCGACGGGGGAGGGGGTACTACGAGCAGTACTTC
many,TRBV25-1,.,TRBJ1-1,CASSDYKNTEAFF,TGTGCCAGCAGTGATTACAAGAACACTGAAGCTTTCTTT
many,TRBV9,TRBD2,TRBJ2-3,CASSLSGLSTDTQYF,TGTGCCAGCAGTCTTAGCGGGCTAAGCACAGATACGCAGTATTTT
.,TRBV6-6,TRBD1,TRBJ2-7,CASTYNRGYEQYF,TGTGCCAGCACGTATAACAGGGGGTACGAGCAGTACTTC
.,TRBV9,.,TRBJ1-3,CASSVGGQWGSGNTIYF,TGTGCCAGCAGCGTAGGCGGACAATGGGGCTCTGGAAACACCATATATTTT
many,TRBV6-5,.,TRBJ1-4,CASSYSGSGTRMEKLFF,TGTGCCAGCAGTTACTCGGGATCCGGGACCCGGATGGAAAAACTGTTTTTT
many,TRBV5-4,TRBD1,TRBJ2-5,CASSFDRGKTQYF,TGTGCCAGCAGCTTTGACAGGGGGAAGACCCAGTACTTC
.,TRBV6-5,.,TRBJ1-3,CASSYSRGPSGNTIYF,TGTGCCAGCAGTTACTCGAGAGGGCCCTCTGGAAACACCATATATTTT
.,TRBV5-1,TRBD1,TRBJ2-1,CASSLQGMDNEQFF,TGCGCCAGCAGCTTACAGGGGATGGACAATGAGCAGTTCTTC
few,TRBV7-9,.,TRBJ2-1,CASSLGLGNEQFF,TGTGCCAGCAGCCTGGGGCTGGGCAATGAGCAGTTCTTC
many,TRBV7-3,.,TRBJ2-2,CASSSTNGELFF,TGTGCCAGCAGCTCGACTAACGGGGAGCTGTTTTTT
many,TRBV6-4,.,TRBJ1-5,CASSDPSRRPGGNQPQHF,TGTGCCAGCAGTGACCCCAGCAGGAGGCCCGGAGGCAATCAGCCCCAGCATTTT
many,TRBV7-9,TRBD1,TRBJ2-1,CASRVTGGNEQFF,TGTGCCAGCCGGGTTACAGGGGGCAATGAGCAGTTCTTC
many,TRBV20-1,.,TRBJ1-4,CSAGGGTNEKLFF,TGCAGTGCCGGGGGCGGAACTAATGAAAAACTGTTTTTT
many,TRBV3-1,.,TRBJ1-3,CASSQFGGGGNTIYF,TGTGCCAGCAGCCAATTCGGTGGTGGGGGAAACACCATATATTTT
.,TRBV15,.,TRBJ2-3,CATTTGPSDTQYF,TGTGCCACCACCACGGGTCCCTCAGATACGCAGTATTTT
.,TRBV20-1,.,TRBJ1-5,CSASRTGEPQHF,TGCAGTGCTAGTCGGACCGGGGAGCCCCAGCATTTT
.,TRBV4-1,.,TRBJ2-7,CASSQDRGEKEQYF,TGCGCCAGCAGCCAAGACCGGGGCGAAAAAGAGCAGTACTTC
few,TRBV4-3,.,TRBJ2-1,CASSQDRNPGYEQFF,TGCGCCAGCAGCCAAGATCGGAACCCTGGCTATGAGCAGTTCTTC
many,TRBV2,TRBD2,TRBJ2-1,CASRVGLAASEDEQFF,TGTGCCAGCAGAGTGGGACTAGCGGCTTCTGAGGATGAGCAGTTCTTC
few,TRBV4-1,TRBD2,TRBJ2-3,CASSPGLAGSDTQYF,TGCGCCAGCAGCCCGGGACTAGCGGGGTCAGATACGCAGTATTTT
many,TRBV13,.,TRBJ1-2,CASIDSSNGNGYTF,TGTGCCAGCATTGACAGCTCTAACGGTAATGGCTACACCTTC
few,TRBV12-3/TRBV12-4,.,TRBJ2-2,CASSRHSGELFF,TGTGCCAGCAGTCGGCATAGCGGGGAGCTGTTTTTT
many,TRBV7-7,.,TRBJ2-5,CASSLGAGQETQYF,TGTGCTAGCAGCCTTGGGGCAGGACAAGAGACCCAGTACTTC
.,TRBV24-1,.,TRBJ1-1,CATSDGSPGDTEAFF,TGTGCCACCAGTGACGGGAGCCCTGGGGACACTGAAGCTTTCTTT
.,TRBV3-1,.,TRBJ2-7,CASSPEVRSYEQYF,TGTGCCAGCAGCCCAGAGGTTAGGTCCTACGAGCAGTACTTC
few,TRBV6-5,.,TRBJ1-1,CASRQGRFRNTEAFF,TGTGCCAGCAGACAAGGACGATTTAGGAACACTGAAGCTTTCTTT